The next 19 T cell receptor beta chains were all read from a single sample in a study of blood T cell repertoires in COVID-19. The assay was immunoSEQ multiplex PCR, and TCRdb's table has in-frame clones only and misses some. The data contain fewer than 200,000 clones, nearly 90% of them seen just once; the ten biggest clones take up 20% to 25%. Material for sequencing was peripheral blood. Receptors originate from a man in his fifties or sixties with active or convalescent COVID-19.

The chain couples TRBV2 to TRBJ2-7; 8 bases match TRBD2. CDR1 is SNHLY and CDR2 is FYNNEI in the germline V gene. This CDR3 contains 13 residues. Unmatched junction bases numbered 3, after V lost 7 bases and J lost 1 base. The CDR3 loop is CASKGLGSYEQYF. CDR3 sequence (DNA): TGTGCCAGCAAGGGACTAGGATCCTACGAGCAGTACTTC.

This clone was counted a few times. The chain carries TRBV5-1 and TRBJ1-3; D is ambiguous. This CDR3 region has 13 residues. Germline CDR1 reads SGHRS; CDR2 reads YFSETQ. V dropped 0 bases and J dropped 5 bases, with 6 bases sitting between them. CDR3 in DNA: TGCGCCAGCAGCTTGGACGGGAGAAACACCATATATTTT. Its protein is CASSLDGRNTIYF.

The rearrangement uses TRBV19 and TRBJ1-5, with TRBD1 matching 12 bases. V lost 3 bases, J lost 1 base, and 10 bases stayed unmatched. The CDR3 extends over 19 amino acids. In germline, CDR1 is LNHDA, CDR2 SQIVND (reference sequence). CDR3 DNA: TGTGCCAGTAGTATCCCGTGGGGACAGGGGGCGAAGAGCAATCAGCCCCAGCATTTT. It yields the protein CASSIPWGQGAKSNQPQHF.

The J gene is TRBJ2-7, the V gene TRBV6-5, with 7 positions matching TRBD1. The CDR3 runs to 14 residues. After removal of 6 bases from V and 2 bases from J, the junction contained 7 bases not matched to a gene. The germline V gene encodes CDR1 MNHEY and CDR2 SVGAGI. CDR3 nucleotide sequence: TGTGCCAGCAGCCAATACAGGGGTCCCTACGAGCAGTACTTC. This translates into CASSQYRGPYEQYF.

This clone has just a few counts. The rearrangement joins TRBV5-1 to TRBJ1-2, with a weak D call TRBD1 (5 bases). The CDR3 is 13 amino acids. CDR1 and CDR2 (germline): SGHRS, YFSETQ. The V and J ends lost 1 base and 7 bases respectively, with 11 bases between them. CDR3 amino acids: CASSLSGFGGYTF. Written as DNA, the CDR3 is TGCGCCAGCAGCTTGTCAGGGTTTGGTGGCTACACCTTC.

Here the CDR3 reads CATSDLSGEADTQYF. The CDR3 DNA follows: TGTGCCACCAGTGATTTGAGCGGGGAGGCAGATACGCAGTATTTT. The V call is TRBV24-1, the J call TRBJ2-3; 7 nucleotides line up with TRBD2. Germline V gene lookup returns CDR1 KGHDR and CDR2 SFDVKD. CDR3 length: 15 residues. With V trimmed by 0 bases and J by 4 bases, 3 bases remained unmatched.

The chain employs TRBV2 and TRBJ2-7, with D maybe TRBD1 (5 bases). The CDR3 is 12 residues long. Germline V gives CDR1 SNHLY, CDR2 FYNNEI. Trimming took 4 bases from V and 3 from J, leaving 7 bases between them. CDR3 protein: CASSGGNYEQYF. CDR3 DNA: TGTGCCAGCAGTGGGGGCAACTACGAGCAGTACTTC. The full variable domain, its missing parts supplied by reference TRBV2 and TRBJ2-7, is EPEVTQTPSHQVTQMGQEVILRCVPISNHLYFYWYRQILGQKVEFLVSFYNNEISEKSEIFDDQFSVERPDGSNFTLKIRSTKLEDSAMYFCASSGGNYEQYFGPGTRLTVT.

The genes are TRBV3-1 (or the pseudogene TRBV3-2) and TRBJ1-1; D is perhaps TRBD1 (5 bases). Trimming removed 1 base from V and 4 bases from J, with 10 bases in between. The CDR3 totals 14 residues. Germline loops: CDR1 LGHDT, CDR2 YNNKEL (reference sequence). For the CDR3, the DNA is TGTGCCAGCAGCCAAGGGGGGGTAGGCACTGAAGCTTTCTTT. Translated, it gives CASSQGGVGTEAFF.

This clone was found once. J is TRBJ2-1 and V is TRBV27, with 11 bases lining up with TRBD2. Trimming at V came to 3 bases and at J to 6 bases, leaving 4 bases not matched to a gene. The germline CDR1 and CDR2 sequences are MNHEY and SMNVEV (reference sequence). The CDR3 runs 15 residues. The CDR3 reads CASSFLAGGSNEQFF. In nucleotides, the CDR3 is TGTGCCAGCAGTTTCCTAGCGGGGGGCTCCAATGAGCAGTTCTTC.

The chain links TRBV7-2 to TRBJ2-2; 10 nucleotides align to TRBD1. The junction had 3 bases not matched to a gene; V was cut back by 5 bases and J by 3 bases. The germline gives CDR1 SGHTA, CDR2 FQGNSA. The CDR3 totals 15 residues. CDR3 in DNA: TGTGCCAGCAGCCTTGACAGGGGGCACACCGGGGAGCTGTTTTTT. The encoded protein is CASSLDRGHTGELFF.

V is TRBV7-2 and J is TRBJ2-7, with a weak D call TRBD2 (5 bases). Germline V gene lookup returns CDR1 SGHTA and CDR2 FQGNSA. The CDR3 is made up of 14 amino acids. The V end was cut by 3 bases, the J end by 5 bases, with 14 bases between. In nucleotides, the CDR3 is TGTGCCAGCAGCTTTTTAGGGAGCGCCCACGAGCAGTACTTC. It specifies CASSFLGSAHEQYF.

The chain recombines TRBV20-1 with TRBJ2-3; D not certain. The CDR3 consists of 11 residues. Trimming left V 5 bases short and J 4 bases short, with 7 bases between. Germline V gene sequence: CDR1 DFQATT, CDR2 SNEGSKA (reference sequence). The CDR3 DNA reads as TGCAGTGCTCGAGTAGCAGATACGCAGTATTTT. Its translation is CSARVADTQYF.

The chain uses TRBV6-5 and TRBJ1-1; D might be TRBD1 (6 bases). This CDR3 spans 14 amino acids. Germline-derived CDR1 and CDR2 are MNHEY and SVGAGI. V lost 6 bases and J 6 bases, leaving 17 bases between the germline ends. CDR3 DNA: TGTGCCAGCAGACAACAGGGCCGGGCCCCTGAAGCTTTCTTT. It translates to CASRQQGRAPEAFF.

The chain combines TRBV30 with TRBJ1-4; a weak D match, TRBD1 (6 bases). This CDR3 is built from 12 residues. V lost 5 bases to trimming and J lost 5 bases, with 9 bases between them. Germline V lookup: CDR1 GTSNPN, CDR2 SVGIG (reference sequence). The CDR3 nucleotides read TGTGCCTGGGAGGACAGAAATGAAAAACTGTTTTTT. Translation gives CAWEDRNEKLFF. The variable domain in full, with the rest retrieved from reference TRBV30 and TRBJ1-4, is SQTIHQWPATLVQPVGSPLSLECTVEGTSNPNLYWYRQAAGRGLQLLFYSVGIGQISSEVPQNLSASRPQDRQFILSSKKLLLSDSGFYLCAWEDRNEKLFFGSGTQLSVL.

This chain links TRBV29-1 with TRBJ1-1, with TRBD1 matching over 7 bases. In germline, CDR1 is SQVTM, CDR2 ANQGSEA. The CDR3 has 13 residues. Trimming cost V 7 bases and J 4 bases; bases outside gene matches: 9. The CDR3 sequence is CSAKPRGPTEAFF. In nucleotides, the CDR3 is TGCAGCGCTAAACCAAGGGGGCCCACTGAAGCTTTCTTT.

The V call is TRBV18, the J call TRBJ2-7, with D possibly being TRBD2 (7 bases). V gave up 1 base and J gave up 7 bases, with 23 bases separating them. Germline CDR1 KGHSH, CDR2 LQKENI. The CDR3 consists of 17 residues. This CDR3 is CASSPLGLVGGKKEQYF. The CDR3 bases are TGTGCCAGCTCACCACTAGGACTAGTGGGGGGCAAGAAGGAGCAGTACTTC.

The rearrangement joins TRBV7-2 to TRBJ1-2; the D is unclear. Germline values: CDR1 SGHTA, CDR2 FQGNSA. The V and J ends lost 1 base and 6 bases respectively, with 12 bases between them. There are 14 residues in the CDR3. CDR3 amino acids: CASSLGLGRNGYTF. CDR3 bases: TGTGCCAGCAGCTTAGGGTTGGGGAGAAATGGCTACACCTTC.

The rearrangement links TRBV2 to TRBJ2-5, with TRBD2 matching 9 bases. Germline trimming cut 9 bases from V and 5 bases from J; bases unmatched to any gene: 4. The CDR3 contains 12 residues. The germline CDR1 and CDR2 sequences are SNHLY and FYNNEI. Here the CDR3 reads CARSGGTETQYF. The CDR3 DNA follows: TGTGCCAGAAGCGGGGGGACCGAGACCCAGTACTTC.

The chain joins TRBV11-2 to TRBJ1-3, with D unresolved. The CDR3 spans 15 residues. Germline V lookup: CDR1 SGHAT, CDR2 FQNNGV. Trimming stripped 3 bases from V and 0 bases from J, with 9 bases between. This CDR3 is CASSLRHTSGNTIYF. In DNA form, the CDR3 reads TGTGCCAGCAGCTTGAGACATACCTCTGGAAACACCATATATTTT.